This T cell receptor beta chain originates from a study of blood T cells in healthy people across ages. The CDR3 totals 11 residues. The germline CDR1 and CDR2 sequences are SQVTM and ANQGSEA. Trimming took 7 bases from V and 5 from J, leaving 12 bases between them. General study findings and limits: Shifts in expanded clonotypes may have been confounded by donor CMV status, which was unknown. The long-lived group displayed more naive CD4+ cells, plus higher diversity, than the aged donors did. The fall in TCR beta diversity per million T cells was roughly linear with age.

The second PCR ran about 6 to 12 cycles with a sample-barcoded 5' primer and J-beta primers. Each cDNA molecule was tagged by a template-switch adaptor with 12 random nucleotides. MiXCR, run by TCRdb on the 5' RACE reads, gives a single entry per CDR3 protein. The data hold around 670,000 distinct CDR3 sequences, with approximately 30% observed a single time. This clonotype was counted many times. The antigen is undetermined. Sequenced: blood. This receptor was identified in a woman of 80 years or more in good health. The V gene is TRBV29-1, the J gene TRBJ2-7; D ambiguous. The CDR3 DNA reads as TGCAGCGGAATGACTGGACACGAGCAGTACTTC. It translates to CSGMTGHEQYF.